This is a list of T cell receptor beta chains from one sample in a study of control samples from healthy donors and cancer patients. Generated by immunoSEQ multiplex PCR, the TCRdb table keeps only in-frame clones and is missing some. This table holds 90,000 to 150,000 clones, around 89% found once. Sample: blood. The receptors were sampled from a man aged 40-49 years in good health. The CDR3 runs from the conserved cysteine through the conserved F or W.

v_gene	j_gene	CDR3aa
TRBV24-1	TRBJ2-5	CATRRTGKETQYF
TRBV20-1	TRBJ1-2	CSASAGQGPRSSGYTF
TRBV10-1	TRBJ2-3	CASSAGFTDTQYF
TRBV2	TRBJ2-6	CASTERGQSSGANVLTF
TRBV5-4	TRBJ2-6	CASSTETGSGSGANVLTF
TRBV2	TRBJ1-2	CASSALENYGYTF
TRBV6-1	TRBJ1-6	CASSESLSYNSPLHF
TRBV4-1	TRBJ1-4	CASSLRSGGYEKLFF
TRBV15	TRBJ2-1	CATSSGLANNEQFF
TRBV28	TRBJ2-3	CASSSYPSGKADTQYF
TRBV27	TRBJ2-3	CASSLAPGGADTQYF
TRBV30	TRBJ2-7	CAWSVAGGSYEQYF
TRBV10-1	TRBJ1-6	CASSGQGDSPLHF
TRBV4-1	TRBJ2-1	CASSPSWGTSYNEQFF
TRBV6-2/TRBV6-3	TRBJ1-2	CASSYGQEVPGYTF
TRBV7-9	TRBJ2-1	CASNTPQQNNEQFF
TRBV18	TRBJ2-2	CASSPSPYTGELFF